This record covers a single TCR beta chain. Trimming took 7 bases from V and 2 from J; bases not matched to a gene: 6. The CDR3 is 14 amino acids. Germline V gene data show CDR1 as MNHEY and CDR2 as SVGAGI. Investigators reverse transcribed all isolated RNA, so they sequenced expressed TCRB transcripts. TCRdb's table, derived via immunoSEQ multiplex PCR, lists solely in-frame clones and lacks some. The sample lists under 800,000 clones; 15% to 19% were seen once. The data were obtained in a study of beta chain features in type 1 diabetes. V usage is TRBV6-5 and J usage is TRBJ2-7, with 9 bases matching TRBD1. The sequencing input was naive CD4+ T cells from blood. This TCR was sampled from a man aged 18 to 35 in good health. CDR3 DNA: TGTGCCAGCACCAGGACAGGGGAAACCTACGAGCAGTACTTC. It encodes CASTRTGETYEQYF.